This T cell receptor (beta chain) was retrieved from a study of blood T cell repertoires in COVID-19. The germline V gene encodes CDR1 MGHRA and CDR2 YSYEKL. The CDR3 runs 16 residues. With 3 bases removed from V and 0 bases from J, the gap between germline ends came to 13 bases. Libraries were prepared by immunoSEQ multiplex PCR; TCRdb keeps only in-frame clonotypes and omits some of them. The sample lists about 270,000 clones; roughly 83% were seen once. The TCR sequence derives from a woman of 80 years or more with COVID-19, enrolled during active disease. This rearrangement joins TRBV4-1 to TRBJ2-3, with D possibly being TRBD2 (5 bases). The sample taken for sequencing was peripheral blood. CDR3 region: CASSHPTRKSTDTQYF. DNA of the CDR3: TGCGCCAGCAGCCACCCCACTAGGAAAAGCACAGATACGCAGTATTTT.